The 26 T cell receptor beta chains reported below all come from one sample, sequenced in a study of human T cells and chemical hapten exposure (dated by TCRdb to the early 2020s). What the time point label conveys for this sample: pre-sensitization, week 0. The treatment or condition label of this sample denotes: therapeutic diphenylcyclopropenone sensitization with weekly scalp DPC. The method was RACE. Instrument on record: NextSeq 500. TCRdb redid the processing of the public reads, applying fastp at Q25 and MiXCR, and retained in-frame beta chains. For every CDR3 protein sequence, its rows merge into one entry that carries the most common genes and DNA. This sample holds over 300,000 distinct CDR3 sequences; 4.5% to 5.5% were observed only once. Approximately 2.4% of the sample is taken by the ten largest. The sequencing used whole blood, collected in connection with sensitization to the hapten diphenylcyclopropenone (DPC). The receptors were sampled from a woman in her forties or fifties with alopecia areata. Some clones in this sample may be carry-over from other donors' samples.

This clonotype was found many times. The V gene is TRBV14, the J gene TRBJ2-3; 8 bases map to TRBD1. Germline V gene data show CDR1 as SGHDN and CDR2 as FVKESK. Trimming took 4 bases from V and 5 from J; bases not matched to a gene: 8. There are 15 residues in the CDR3. The DNA of the CDR3 is TGTGCCAGCAGCCCCGGACAGGGAGCCTTAGATACGCAGTATTTT. This sequence encodes CASSPGQGALDTQYF.

The chain uses TRBV20-1 and TRBJ1-5, with 9 bases fitting TRBD1. Unmatched junction bases numbered 6, after V lost 0 bases and J lost 3 bases. CDR3 length: 16 residues. From germline, CDR1 is DFQATT and CDR2 SNEGSKA (reference sequence). The CDR3 here is CSAREQTGGLNQPQHF. CDR3 sequence (DNA): TGCAGTGCTAGAGAACAAACAGGGGGCCTCAATCAGCCCCAGCATTTT.

The genes are TRBV7-2 and TRBJ2-3; TRBD2 might be the D (5 bases). V was clipped by 5 bases and J by 0 bases, with 15 bases between them. CDR3 length: 16 amino acids. Germline loops: CDR1 SGHTA, CDR2 FQGNSA. This CDR3 is CASSILGGGSTDTQYF. The CDR3 nucleotides read TGTGCCAGCAGCATTCTTGGCGGAGGTAGCACAGATACGCAGTATTTT.

This clonotype was counted at least ten times. The gene calls are TRBV3-1 and TRBJ2-1, with D maybe TRBD1 (6 bases). CDR3 length equals 13 residues. Trimming took off 4 bases at V and 9 bases at J, with 13 bases between the two ends. The germline gives CDR1 LGHDT, CDR2 YNNKEL (reference sequence). The CDR3 protein is CASSLTVGGEQFF. CDR3 DNA: TGTGCCAGCAGCCTCACAGTAGGGGGTGAGCAGTTCTTC.

This clonotype occurred a few times. The chain combines TRBV25-1 with TRBJ1-2, with a tentative D call TRBD1 (6 bases). Deletions cut 7 bases from V and 6 bases from J, with 15 bases between. CDR3 size: 13 residues. In germline, CDR1 is MGHDK, CDR2 SYGVNS. This chain's CDR3 is CASKFRGSHGYTF. DNA for the CDR3: TGTGCCAGCAAGTTCAGGGGAAGTCATGGCTACACCTTC.

This clonotype was recorded many times. The CDR3 DNA reads as TGCGCCAGCGGATCCCGGGACAGCAACCCGAACACTGAAGCTTTCTTT. This translates into CASGSRDSNPNTEAFF. The rearrangement joins TRBV5-1 to TRBJ1-1; 7 bases agree with TRBD1. V lost 7 bases to trimming and J lost 1 base; unmatched junction nucleotides: 13. Germline V gives CDR1 SGHRS, CDR2 YFSETQ. CDR3 length equals 16 residues.

The CDR3 protein is CASSQAGPTGELFF. CDR3 in DNA: TGCGCCAGCAGCCAAGCAGGGCCCACCGGGGAGCTGTTTTTT. J is TRBJ2-2 and V is TRBV4-1; the D gene is possibly TRBD1 (5 bases). V was clipped by 1 base and J by 4 bases, with 7 bases between them. The CDR3 runs to 14 residues. Germline V gene lookup returns CDR1 MGHRA and CDR2 YSYEKL.

This clonotype was seen repeatedly, ten times or more. The V call is TRBV4-1, the J call TRBJ2-1; 8 positions agree with TRBD2. The V and J ends lost 0 bases and 8 bases, in that order; junction bases with no gene match: 9. CDR1 is MGHRA and CDR2 is YSYEKL in the germline V gene. The length of the CDR3 is 16 residues. CDR3 amino acids: CASSQEGLAAGDEQFF. The CDR3, as DNA: TGCGCCAGCAGCCAAGAAGGACTAGCCGCGGGGGATGAGCAGTTCTTC.

In its sample, this clonotype was seen many times. The chain joins TRBV2 to TRBJ2-7, with a possible D match to TRBD2 (6 bases). The V end lost 7 bases, the J end lost 6 bases, and 16 bases lay between the germline ends. Germline CDR1 and CDR2: SNHLY and FYNNEI. The CDR3 runs 13 residues. The CDR3: CASKVWGDGEQYF. The CDR3 DNA follows: TGTGCCAGCAAAGTATGGGGGGACGGCGAGCAGTACTTC.

This clonotype was observed many times. This sequence joins TRBV7-2 and TRBJ1-1, with TRBD1 matching over 7 bases. The ends lost 4 bases at V and 4 bases at J; junction bases unmatched: 6. CDR3 length: 14 amino acids. Looked up from germline, CDR1 is SGHTA and CDR2 is FQGNSA. The DNA for the CDR3 is TGTGCCAGCAGCTCCCGCAGGGGGGCCACTGAAGCTTTCTTT. This gives the protein CASSSRRGATEAFF.

This clonotype was counted ten times or more. The chain carries TRBV20-1 and TRBJ2-1; 8 positions match TRBD2. The CDR3 runs to 14 residues. Per the germline V gene, CDR1 is DFQATT and CDR2 is SNEGSKA (reference sequence). The V segment lost 6 bases and the J segment 5 bases; nucleotides outside the gene matches: 9. The CDR3 loop reads CSAHRGTRNNEQFF. The CDR3 coding sequence is TGCAGTGCCCATAGGGGGACTAGAAACAATGAGCAGTTCTTC.

This clonotype showed up many times. The chain carries TRBV10-1 and TRBJ2-1; no clear D gene. CDR1 is WNHNN and CDR2 is SYGVQD in the germline V gene (reference sequence). Trimming stripped 2 bases from V and 8 bases from J, with 4 bases between. The CDR3 length is 11 residues. The CDR3 is CASSEGDEQFF. CDR3 nucleotides: TGCGCCAGCAGTGAGGGAGATGAGCAGTTCTTC.

A few counts support this clonotype. The V and J genes are TRBV28 and TRBJ2-1; 7 bases are shared with TRBD2. CDR3 length: 15 residues. The V gene end was trimmed by 7 bases and the J gene end by 3 bases; junction bases not matched to a gene: 9. Germline V gene lookup returns CDR1 MDHEN and CDR2 SYDVKM. CDR3 DNA sequence: TGTGCCAGCATCGGATTCCGGGGGGTCTACAATGAGCAGTTCTTC. Translating it yields CASIGFRGVYNEQFF.

Many counts were recorded for this clonotype. The chain combines TRBV7-2 with TRBJ2-3, with 16 bases lining up with TRBD2. The length of the CDR3 is 18 residues. Per germline, CDR1 SGHTA and CDR2 FQGNSA. V shed 4 bases, J shed 4 bases, and the junction held 8 bases outside the gene matches. The CDR3 DNA reads TGTGCCAGCAGCTCGTCCGGGACTAGCGGGAGGGAGGCAGATACGCAGTATTTT. As protein: CASSSSGTSGREADTQYF.

This clonotype was found many times. The chain couples TRBV5-1 to TRBJ2-1; D may be TRBD1 or TRBD2 (6 bases each). This CDR3 has 12 amino acids. Germline loops: CDR1 SGHRS, CDR2 YFSETQ. Trimming left V 7 bases short and J 7 bases short, with 12 bases between. The CDR3 here is CASRQGRNEQFF. The CDR3 DNA reads as TGCGCCAGCCGGCAGGGGAGGAATGAGCAGTTCTTC.

This clonotype came up a few times. The chain has TRBV7-6 and TRBJ1-4; D is undetermined. Trimming shortened V by 5 bases and J by 4 bases, and 5 bases separated the two germline ends. There are 12 residues in the CDR3. CDR1 and CDR2 from the germline V gene are SGHVS and FNYEAQ. CDR3 nucleotide sequence: TGTGCCAGCAGCCGCCTTAATGAAAAACTGTTTTTT. It yields the protein CASSRLNEKLFF.

At least ten counts were recorded for this clonotype. V gene TRBV12-3 or TRBV12-4 combines with J gene TRBJ2-3, with TRBD2 matching over 7 bases. There are 17 residues in the CDR3. With 6 bases clipped from V and 0 bases from J, the junction kept 12 bases outside the gene matches. The CDR3 nucleotides are TGTGCCAGCAGCCCGGCTAGCGGAGGGGTTAGCACAGATACGCAGTATTTT. Protein product: CASSPASGGVSTDTQYF.

The table lists this clonotype with many counts. The rearrangement joins TRBV7-2 to TRBJ2-7, with D unresolved. The ends were cut back, 5 bases at V and 6 bases at J, with 14 bases in the middle. The CDR3 contains 13 residues. Germline V gene data show CDR1 as SGHTA and CDR2 as FQGNSA. The CDR3 loop reads CASSPRLGLEQYF. The CDR3 DNA reads as TGTGCCAGCAGCCCCCGACTGGGCCTCGAGCAGTACTTC.

The CDR3 nucleotides are TGCAGTGCTAGGCTGGGGGGAGCGAACACCGGGGAGCTGTTTTTT. Encoded protein: CSARLGGANTGELFF. V and J are TRBV20-1 and TRBJ2-2; possible D gene TRBD2, 6 bases. Per the germline V gene, CDR1 is DFQATT and CDR2 is SNEGSKA (reference sequence). The CDR3 is 15 residues long. Trimming removed 3 bases from V and 0 bases from J, with 11 bases in between.

This clonotype was detected many times. This rearrangement joins TRBV7-2 to TRBJ2-1; 8 nucleotides agree with TRBD2. Trimming at V came to 5 bases and at J to 8 bases, leaving 11 bases not matched to a gene. The germline V gene has CDR1 SGHTA and CDR2 FQGNSA. CDR3 length: 15 amino acids. CDR3 sequence (DNA): TGTGCCAGCAGCATCCCTAGCGGGTCCCGCGATGAGCAGTTCTTC. As protein: CASSIPSGSRDEQFF.

Only a few counts were recorded for this clonotype. The chain links TRBV5-1 to TRBJ2-3; no definite D call. Trimming took 2 bases from V and 0 from J, leaving 13 bases between them. The CDR3 totals 16 residues. In germline, CDR1 is SGHRS, CDR2 YFSETQ. CDR3 residues: CASSFRADTSTDTQYF. The CDR3 DNA follows: TGCGCCAGCAGCTTTAGAGCAGATACTAGCACAGATACGCAGTATTTT.

This clonotype was counted a few times. The chain joins TRBV29-1 to TRBJ2-3; 7 nucleotides agree with TRBD2. V trimming: 3 bases; J trimming: 3 bases; junction bases outside the gene matches: 12. Germline V gene sequence: CDR1 SQVTM, CDR2 ANQGSEA. This CDR3 spans 16 amino acids. The CDR3, as DNA: TGCAGCGTTGATACGGCTAGCGGAACAAAAACAGATACGCAGTATTTT. Encoded protein: CSVDTASGTKTDTQYF.

In its sample, this clonotype was seen a few times. The chain is built from TRBV10-3 and TRBJ1-1; 10 bases are a match to TRBD1. CDR1 and CDR2 from the germline V gene are ENHRY and SYGVKD. This CDR3 region has 16 residues. Trimming cost V 2 bases and J 6 bases; bases outside gene matches: 9. The DNA for the CDR3 is TGTGCCATCAGTGAGGCCCCGGGACAGGGGAGACCTGAAGCTTTCTTT. Translated, it gives CAISEAPGQGRPEAFF.

There are a few counts of this clonotype. The chain is built from TRBV4-3 and TRBJ1-1; no clear D gene. CDR3 length: 16 residues. The V gene's germline CDR1 is LGHNA and CDR2 YSLEER. Trimming stripped 3 bases from V and 5 bases from J, with 19 bases between. The CDR3 DNA follows: TGCGCCAGCAGCCAGGCTCTAGGCCTACCGGGGACTGAAGCTTTCTTT. Amino acid sequence: CASSQALGLPGTEAFF.

In this sample, this clonotype turned up many times. J is TRBJ2-3 and V is TRBV12-3 or TRBV12-4; TRBD1 matches 8 bases. The CDR3 length is 17 residues. Trimming cost V 6 bases and J 2 bases; bases outside gene matches: 13. CDR3 nucleotide sequence: TGTGCCAGCAGCGGACAGGGCGACGACGCCTCCACAGATACGCAGTATTTT. Its translation is CASSGQGDDASTDTQYF.

The table lists this clonotype with a few counts. The chain employs TRBV4-3 and TRBJ2-7; the match to TRBD1 covers 10 bases. The CDR3 runs to 16 residues. The V gene end was trimmed by 1 base and the J gene end by 2 bases; junction bases not matched to a gene: 5. Germline CDR1 LGHNA, CDR2 YSLEER. The CDR3 spells CASSQGAGTGAYEQYF. The CDR3 coding sequence is TGCGCCAGCAGCCAAGGGGCCGGGACAGGGGCCTACGAGCAGTACTTC.